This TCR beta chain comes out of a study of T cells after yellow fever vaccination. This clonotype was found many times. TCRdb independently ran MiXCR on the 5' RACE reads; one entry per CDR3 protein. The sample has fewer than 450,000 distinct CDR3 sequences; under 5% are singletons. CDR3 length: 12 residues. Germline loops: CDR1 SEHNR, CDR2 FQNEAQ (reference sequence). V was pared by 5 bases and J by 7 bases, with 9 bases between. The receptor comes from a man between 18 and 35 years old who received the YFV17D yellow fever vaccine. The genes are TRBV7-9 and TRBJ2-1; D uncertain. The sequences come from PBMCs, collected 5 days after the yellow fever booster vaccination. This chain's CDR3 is CASSPPLNEQFF. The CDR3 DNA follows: TGTGCCAGCAGCCCCCCCCTGAATGAGCAGTTCTTC.